This record covers a single T cell receptor (beta chain). As yet, its antigen is unknown. The study ran its PCR with 60 Vbeta and 13 Jbeta primers. The repertoire was sequenced with immunoSEQ multiplex PCR; TCRdb's copy has only in-frame clones and lacks some. The top ten clones hold around 5.5% of a sample with 84,000 or so clones, less than 65% of them seen once. This entry is derived from a study of cytomegalovirus exposure and HLA in healthy donors. Whole-study results and caveats: In a later analysis, V- and J-gene trimming of beta chains associated with a DCLRE1C missense variant, replicated independently. Most TCR sequences were seen very rarely across donors, but some public TCRs occurred in many.

The CDR3 spans 12 residues. The germline V and J ends were trimmed by 7 bases and 2 bases, with 11 bases remaining between them. Germline CDR1 reads GTSNPN; CDR2 reads SVGIG (reference sequence). The chain combines TRBV30 with TRBJ2-5; no clear D gene. The receptor comes from a woman younger than 45 in good health and CMV-seropositive. Sequencing was carried out using PBMCs. DNA of the CDR3: TGTGCCTTAGCCTTGCTGCAAGAGACCCAGTACTTC. Its translation is CALALLQETQYF.